The 32 T cell receptor beta chains given below trace back to one sample, sequenced in a study of shared clonotypes between healthy human individuals. Profiling relied on immunoSEQ multiplex PCR, and the TCRdb table lists in-frame clones only, not all of them. The data show a few million clones, 90% to 95% seen once. The sample comprised naive CD4+ T cells from PBMCs. Subset: CD45RA+ positively selected. The receptors were gathered from a man aged 18 to 29 in good health. Some clones in this sample may be carry-over from other donors' samples.

The J gene is TRBJ2-1, the V gene TRBV6-1; TRBD1 aligns across 7 bases. Germline-derived CDR1 and CDR2 are MNHNS and SASEGT. The CDR3 spans 15 residues. The V segment lost 5 bases and the J segment 4 bases; nucleotides outside the gene matches: 8. The CDR3 sequence is CASSTIRDRYNEQFF. In DNA, the CDR3 is TGTGCCAGCAGTACGATCCGGGACAGATACAATGAGCAGTTCTTC.

Comments on this clone: The sample has other DNA sequences that encode this CDR3 too. The chain links TRBV6-5 to TRBJ2-5; maybe TRBD1 (6 bases). The CDR3 contains 12 residues. CDR1 and CDR2 (germline): MNHEY, SVGAGI. With 6 bases removed from V and 5 bases from J, the gap between germline ends came to 10 bases. CDR3 protein: CASSYTGETQYF. The CDR3 bases are TGTGCCAGCAGCTACACAGGGGAGACCCAGTACTTC.

V gene TRBV18 combines with J gene TRBJ1-2; a weak D match, TRBD1 (5 bases). CDR3 length: 13 residues. From germline, CDR1 is KGHSH and CDR2 LQKENI. V was shortened by 5 bases and J by 8 bases, with 15 bases between the two germline ends. The chain's CDR3 is CASSTYGTVGYTF. The CDR3 DNA follows: TGTGCCAGCTCAACCTACGGGACTGTGGGCTACACCTTC.

This clone was observed once. The J gene is TRBJ2-7, the V gene TRBV5-1; either TRBD1 or TRBD2 may fit D (6 bases each). The germline CDR1 and CDR2 sequences are SGHRS and YFSETQ. CDR3 length: 13 residues. Trimming shortened V by 4 bases and J by 6 bases, and 14 bases separated the two germline ends. This CDR3 reads CASSAGHEGEQYF. In DNA form, the CDR3 reads TGCGCCAGCAGCGCGGGACACGAGGGCGAGCAGTACTTC.

As regards this clone: Other nucleotide sequences in the sample specify the same CDR3. The chain couples TRBV9 to TRBJ2-5; D gene ambiguous. Germline V lookup: CDR1 SGDLS, CDR2 YYNGEE. CDR3 length: 14 residues. V lost 0 bases and J lost 3, with 9 bases in between. The CDR3 DNA reads TGTGCCAGCAGCGTAGGAACAGCCGAAGAGACCCAGTACTTC. Translating gives CASSVGTAEETQYF.

The rearrangement uses TRBV4-3 and TRBJ2-7, with 8 bases fitting TRBD2. With V trimmed by 1 base and J by 8 bases, 10 bases remained unmatched. The CDR3 spans 15 residues. The germline V gene encodes CDR1 LGHNA and CDR2 YSLEER. The CDR3 nucleotides are TGCGCCAGCAGCCAAGCGGGACTAGTTCCCCTCCAGCAGTACTTC. It specifies CASSQAGLVPLQQYF.

Remarks on this clone: The same CDR3 also results from other DNA sequences found in this sample. The DNA for the CDR3 is TGTGCCAGCAGTCCGACAGGGAACTATGGCTACACCTTC. Encoded protein: CASSPTGNYGYTF. The chain recombines TRBV28 with TRBJ1-2, with 7 bases that match TRBD1. The germline CDR1 and CDR2 sequences are MDHEN and SYDVKM. The V segment lost 5 bases and the J segment 2 bases; nucleotides outside the gene matches: 2. The CDR3 covers 13 residues.

Of note for this clone: This sample includes further DNA sequences coding for the same CDR3. The gene calls are TRBV7-3 and TRBJ2-3; the D is unclear. With 0 bases removed from V and 1 base from J, the gap between germline ends came to 5 bases. The CDR3 spans 14 residues. Germline V gives CDR1 SGHTA, CDR2 FQGTGA. CDR3 loop: CASSLTQGTDTQYF. In DNA, the CDR3 is TGTGCCAGCAGCTTAACTCAGGGCACAGATACGCAGTATTTT.

V usage is TRBV11-2 and J usage is TRBJ2-1; perhaps D is TRBD1 or TRBD2 (5 bases each). Germline V gene sequence: CDR1 SGHAT, CDR2 FQNNGV. The CDR3 consists of 16 residues. Deletions cut 5 bases from V and 0 bases from J, with 14 bases between. CDR3 DNA sequence: TGTGCCAGCAGCACTTTTATGGGGGACTCCTACAATGAGCAGTTCTTC. Residues: CASSTFMGDSYNEQFF.

The chain carries TRBV2 and TRBJ2-5; 10 positions match TRBD2. This CDR3 spans 17 amino acids. J was trimmed by 4 bases and V by 6 bases; bases with no gene match: 14. Germline values: CDR1 SNHLY, CDR2 FYNNEI. The CDR3 bases are TGTGCCAGCAGACCAGGGTTGGGACTAGCGTTTAGAGAGACCCAGTACTTC. It is translated as CASRPGLGLAFRETQYF. Full variable domain (missing parts from reference TRBV2 and TRBJ2-5): EPEVTQTPSHQVTQMGQEVILRCVPISNHLYFYWYRQILGQKVEFLVSFYNNEISEKSEIFDDQFSVERPDGSNFTLKIRSTKLEDSAMYFCASRPGLGLAFRETQYFGPGTRLLVL.

The rearrangement uses TRBV7-2 and TRBJ1-1; 8 nucleotides match TRBD1. The germline CDR1 and CDR2 sequences are SGHTA and FQGNSA. The CDR3 is 16 amino acids. V lost 6 bases, J lost 0 bases, and 9 bases stayed unmatched. The CDR3 DNA sequence: TGTGCCAGCAGTGATAGACAGGGGTCCATGAACACTGAAGCTTTCTTT. It encodes CASSDRQGSMNTEAFF.

The rearrangement links TRBV2 to TRBJ2-1, with 10 bases lining up with TRBD2. CDR3 length equals 15 residues. Per the germline V gene, CDR1 is SNHLY and CDR2 is FYNNEI. Trimming cost V 7 bases and J 8 bases; bases outside gene matches: 11. The DNA for the CDR3 is TGTGCCAGCAAGGTCGAACTAGCGGGACCCGATGAGCAGTTCTTC. Encoded protein: CASKVELAGPDEQFF.

The rearrangement uses TRBV11-2 and TRBJ2-3; D is perhaps TRBD1 or TRBD2 (6 bases each). The CDR3 is 17 amino acids. The germline gives CDR1 SGHAT, CDR2 FQNNGV. V was clipped by 5 bases and J by 4 bases, with 22 bases between them. The CDR3 is CASSQGAGQLGSDTQYF. The CDR3 nucleotides are TGTGCCAGCAGCCAAGGCGCGGGACAACTCGGATCAGATACGCAGTATTTT.

This clone came up once. V usage is TRBV5-1 and J usage is TRBJ1-2; D is ambiguous. V was cut by 0 bases and J by 7 bases, with 19 bases left in between. Germline lookup yields CDR1 SGHRS and CDR2 YFSETQ. The CDR3 runs 16 residues. The CDR3 is CASSLDQVAQMSGYTF. The CDR3 nucleotides are TGCGCCAGCAGCTTGGACCAGGTAGCACAGATGAGTGGCTACACCTTC.

This clone was seen only a few times. Different DNA sequences within this sample yield the same CDR3. The genes are TRBV7-8 and TRBJ1-5, with TRBD1 as a possible D gene (5 bases). This CDR3 comprises 14 residues. The ends were cut back, 3 bases at V and 1 base at J, with 7 bases in the middle. Germline CDR1 is SGHVS and CDR2 is FQNEAQ. As DNA, the CDR3 is TGTGCCAGCAGCTTTAGGGACAGCAATCAGCCCCAGCATTTT. Translation gives CASSFRDSNQPQHF.

The rearrangement links TRBV28 to TRBJ1-2; 8 bases line up with TRBD1. The CDR3 contains 12 residues. Per germline, CDR1 MDHEN and CDR2 SYDVKM. CDR3 in DNA: TGTGCGATCAAAACAGGGGGAAGGGGCTACACCTTC. As protein: CAIKTGGRGYTF.

This clone was counted once. The V call is TRBV30, the J call TRBJ1-6; D is undetermined. Per germline, CDR1 GTSNPN and CDR2 SVGIG (reference sequence). V lost 6 bases and J lost 8, with 14 bases in between. The CDR3 length is 13 residues. CDR3 nucleotide sequence: TGTGCCTGCCGGTCGGGGTCCTATTCACCCCTCCACTTT. This codes for CACRSGSYSPLHF.

The chain carries TRBV28 and TRBJ2-1; TRBD2 matches 13 bases. Trimming took 5 bases from V and 6 from J; bases not matched to a gene: 16. Germline V gene data show CDR1 as MDHEN and CDR2 as SYDVKM. CDR3 length: 19 residues. The CDR3 region has the DNA TGTGCCAGCAGTAACGGTGGGGGACTAGCGGGACGTTTGGGCAATGAGCAGTTCTTC. The encoded protein is CASSNGGGLAGRLGNEQFF.

This chain joins TRBV6-5 and TRBJ2-7; D tentatively fits TRBD1 or TRBD2 (5 bases each). V gave up 5 bases and J gave up 4 bases, with 12 bases separating them. The CDR3 is made up of 13 amino acids. Germline V CDR1 and CDR2: MNHEY, SVGAGI. The CDR3: CASSPPGRYEQYF. In DNA form, the CDR3 reads TGTGCCAGCAGTCCGCCGGGACGGTACGAGCAGTACTTC.

The chain recombines TRBV7-2 with TRBJ1-1; 9 bases agree with TRBD1. The CDR3 has 15 residues. The germline gives CDR1 SGHTA, CDR2 FQGNSA. The trim removed 4 bases at V and 4 bases at J, leaving 7 bases unmatched. The DNA of the CDR3 is TGTGCCAGCAGCTCCAAACGGGGACAGGGCACTGAAGCTTTCTTT. Translation: CASSSKRGQGTEAFF.

The chain is built from TRBV4-2 and TRBJ2-1, with D perhaps matching TRBD2 (6 bases). Between the trimmed V and J ends, which lost 2 bases and 4 bases, there was a span of 18 bases. The length of the CDR3 is 17 residues. Germline V gene sequence: CDR1 LGHNA, CDR2 YNFKEQ. The chain's CDR3 is CASSQNHGGTLYNEQFF. CDR3 in DNA: TGTGCCAGCAGCCAAAATCACGGCGGGACTCTATACAATGAGCAGTTCTTC.

This clone was seen once. This rearrangement joins TRBV7-9 to TRBJ1-1; D is unclear. Germline CDR1 is SEHNR and CDR2 is FQNEAQ (reference sequence). The CDR3 has 13 residues. Trimming shortened V by 1 base and J by 5 bases, and 8 bases separated the two germline ends. CDR3 loop: CASSLVERTEAFF. The CDR3 DNA is TGTGCCAGCAGCTTAGTGGAGCGGACTGAAGCTTTCTTT.

This clone was picked up a small number of times. The rearrangement joins TRBV29-1 to TRBJ1-2; no clear D. Germline loops: CDR1 SQVTM, CDR2 ANQGSEA. With 6 bases removed from V and 2 bases from J, the gap between germline ends came to 10 bases. The CDR3 runs to 12 residues. Here the CDR3 DNA reads TGCAGCGTCGCCGAATCAAACTATGGCTACACCTTC. Protein product: CSVAESNYGYTF.

This chain connects TRBV7-9 to TRBJ2-1, with 8 nucleotides matching TRBD2. The CDR3 has 16 amino acids. CDR1 is SEHNR, CDR2 FQNEAQ, per germline (reference sequence). V shed 2 bases, J shed 3 bases, and the junction held 6 bases outside the gene matches. CDR3 DNA: TGTGCCAGCAGCTTATCGAAAGCGGGAGTCTACAATGAGCAGTTCTTC. Translation gives CASSLSKAGVYNEQFF.

V gene TRBV7-3 combines with J gene TRBJ2-1; a weak D match, TRBD2 (5 bases). In germline, CDR1 is SGHTA, CDR2 FQGTGA. With 2 bases removed from V and 8 bases from J, the gap between germline ends came to 13 bases. This CDR3 is 14 amino acids long. Written as DNA, the CDR3 is TGTGCCAGCAGCTTACTGGCGGGTCAGCATGAGCAGTTCTTC. Translating it yields CASSLLAGQHEQFF.

The rearrangement joins TRBV4-2 to TRBJ2-5, with 9 bases aligning to TRBD2. CDR3 length equals 16 residues. Looked up from germline, CDR1 is LGHNA and CDR2 is YNFKEQ. V was clipped by 4 bases and J by 4 bases; unmatched bases: 10. The CDR3, as DNA: TGTGCCAGCAGCCGTGAGGGCGGGAGGGCCAGAGAGACCCAGTACTTC. This encodes CASSREGGRARETQYF.

With respect to this clone: The identical CDR3 is also encoded by other nucleotide sequences in the sample. The J gene is TRBJ2-1, the V gene TRBV5-1; TRBD2 aligns across 11 bases. Germline V lookup: CDR1 SGHRS, CDR2 YFSETQ. This CDR3 is 15 amino acids long. V was clipped by 3 bases and J by 7 bases; unmatched bases: 6. For the CDR3, the DNA is TGCGCCAGCAGCTCCACTAGCGGGAGTAATAATGAGCAGTTCTTC. It translates to CASSSTSGSNNEQFF.

The gene calls are TRBV9 and TRBJ2-1, with D possibly being TRBD2 (6 bases). Germline CDR1 is SGDLS and CDR2 is YYNGEE. There are 17 residues in the CDR3. Trimming removed 4 bases from V and 0 bases from J, with 17 bases in between. CDR3 protein: CASSHRLDTLSYNEQFF. CDR3 DNA: TGTGCCAGCAGCCACCGACTAGATACCCTCTCCTACAATGAGCAGTTCTTC.

The CDR3 loop reads CSASSPGQTTNEKLFF. The CDR3 coding sequence is TGCAGCGCTTCATCACCAGGACAGACAACTAATGAAAAACTGTTTTTT. V is TRBV29-1 and J is TRBJ1-4, with D possibly TRBD1 on 6 matching bases. This CDR3 contains 16 residues. CDR1 SQVTM and CDR2 ANQGSEA come from the germline V gene. Trimming took off 7 bases at V and 0 bases at J, with 18 bases between the two ends.

This clone showed up just once. The V and J genes are TRBV4-1 and TRBJ2-2; D is unclear. V dropped 6 bases and J dropped 2 bases, with 16 bases sitting between them. Germline V gene lookup returns CDR1 MGHRA and CDR2 YSYEKL. The CDR3 is 16 amino acids. This CDR3 is CASSDQTERNTGELFF. The DNA for the CDR3 is TGCGCCAGCAGTGATCAGACGGAACGAAACACCGGGGAGCTGTTTTTT.

This clone is a singleton in its sample. V gene TRBV4-1 combines with J gene TRBJ2-7; D might be TRBD1 (6 bases). Germline loops: CDR1 MGHRA, CDR2 YSYEKL. V gave up 3 bases and J gave up 4 bases, with 13 bases separating them. This CDR3 comprises 14 residues. The CDR3 sequence is CASSQGDTLYEQYF. CDR3 coding DNA: TGCGCCAGCAGCCAGGGGGACACTCTTTACGAGCAGTACTTC.

The CDR3 bases are TGTGCCAGCAGTTACTCGAAAGGGCAAGGCTACACCTTC. Translated: CASSYSKGQGYTF. This sequence joins TRBV6-5 and TRBJ1-2; D ambiguous. Between the trimmed V and J ends, which lost 0 bases and 8 bases, there was a span of 10 bases. Germline CDR1 is MNHEY and CDR2 is SVGAGI. The CDR3 spans 13 residues.